The rows below give T cell receptor beta chains drawn from one sample of a study of post-analysis software for immune sequencing data. TCRdb reprocessed the PCR reads via MiXCR and lists one record per CDR3 protein. The repertoire holds some 800,000 distinct CDR3 sequences, 46% seen once, with roughly 4.5% in the top ten. The sample was blood. These receptors were collected from a girl under 18 with multiple sclerosis. CDR3s include the opening cysteine and the closing phenylalanine or tryptophan. Fields, in order: V gene, clone size, D gene, J gene, CDR3 DNA, CDR3 protein. A D gene is named only where the DNA matches it firmly. Not every row has a clone size; where given, it reads once, few, many or a size class.

TRBV15,few,.,TRBJ1-6,TGTGCCACCAGCAGTCCCTTCAATTCACCCCTCCACTTT,CATSSPFNSPLHF
TRBV5-1,.,TRBD2,TRBJ2-1,TGCGCCAGCAGCTTGGTCGCCAGGACTAGCGGGAGGGCACCCGTCTCCTACAATGAGCAGTTCTTC,CASSLVARTSGRAPVSYNEQFF
TRBV12-5,few,.,TRBJ1-4,TGTGCTAGTGGTTTGGTACCCCTACAGGGAGGGAGCGATGAAAAACTGTTTTTT,CASGLVPLQGGSDEKLFF
TRBV10-3,once,TRBD1,TRBJ1-2,TGTGCCATCAGCCCGGCGGGACAGGGGTACTATGGCTACACCTTC,CAISPAGQGYYGYTF
TRBV27,few,.,TRBJ2-1,TGTGCCAGCAGTATAACCCGGGATTACAATGAGCAGTTCTTC,CASSITRDYNEQFF
TRBV6-1,few,TRBD2,TRBJ2-3,TGTGCCACAATCGGGGGACTAGCGGGTTTCACAGATACGCAGTATTTT,CATIGGLAGFTDTQYF
TRBV20-1,.,.,TRBJ2-3,TGCAGTGCTAGAGACTCCCCCGGAGATACGCAGTATTTT,CSARDSPGDTQYF
TRBV20-1,.,.,TRBJ1-4,TGCAGTGCTAGAGCCGTGGGGGGGCCCAATGAAAAACCGTTTTTT,CSARAVGGPNEKPFF
TRBV12-5,.,.,TRBJ1-2,TGTGCTTCCAGCATTGTCGTGAAGTATGGCTACACCTTC,CASSIVVKYGYTF
TRBV29-1,few,.,TRBJ1-1,TGCAGCGTTGTGGGAAGGACCGAGACCCGGAACACTGAAGCTTTCTTT,CSVVGRTETRNTEAFF
TRBV7-9,.,.,TRBJ2-3,TGTGCCAGCAGCTCTTCTAATCCTCTTATACAGTATTTT,CASSSSNPLIQYF
TRBV20-1,.,.,TRBJ1-5,TGCAGTGCTAGTGGAGGGTACAGGGATAGCAATCAGCCCCAGCATTTT,CSASGGYRDSNQPQHF
TRBV13,.,.,TRBJ2-6,TGTGCCAGCAGCGTCCTACCCCGTGGAGGCAACGTCCTGACTTTC,CASSVLPRGGNVLTF
TRBV7-9,.,.,TRBJ2-7,TGTGCCAGCAGCCAGAGAACAGGGCGGGACGAGCAGTACTTC,CASSQRTGRDEQYF
TRBV6-5,.,.,TRBJ2-7,TGTGCCAGCAGTTACTCGAGGGCCGGACACTCCTACGAGCAGTACTTC,CASSYSRAGHSYEQYF
TRBV28,few,.,TRBJ1-5,TGTGCCAGCAGTTTCATCCGGGGACAGCCCCAGCATTTT,CASSFIRGQPQHF
TRBV10-3,few,.,TRBJ2-2,TGTGCCATCAAGGAGGGCCCGAACACCGGGGAGCTGTTTTTT,CAIKEGPNTGELFF
TRBV7-9,once,.,TRBJ2-7,TGTGCCAGCAGCCCCGGGACTGGAATCGAGCAGTACTTC,CASSPGTGIEQYF
TRBV6-5,.,.,TRBJ2-6,TGTGCCAGCAGTCCCACAGGGAATGGGGCCAACGTCCTGACTTTC,CASSPTGNGANVLTF
TRBV28,few,.,TRBJ2-4,TGTGCCAGCAGTTCCCCTGGCGGTGGGGCCAAAAACATTCAGTACTTC,CASSSPGGGAKNIQYF
TRBV6-4,few,TRBD2,TRBJ2-1,TGTGCCAGCAGTGTCACTGGGACTAGCGGGAGCAATGAGCAGTTCTTC,CASSVTGTSGSNEQFF
TRBV11-2,few,TRBD2,TRBJ2-1,TGTGCCAGCAGCCCCGGGCTAGCGGGAACCTACAATGAGCAGTTCTTC,CASSPGLAGTYNEQFF
TRBV20-1,.,.,TRBJ1-2,TGCAGTGCTAGAGATACGGGGGCGAATGATGGCTACACCTTC,CSARDTGANDGYTF
TRBV5-1,.,.,TRBJ2-1,TGCGCCAGCAGCTTGGGAAGTTGGAATGAGCAGTTCTTC,CASSLGSWNEQFF
TRBV10-3,few,TRBD1,TRBJ1-4,TGTGCCAGCCACAGGGGGCTCGAGGAAAAACTGTTTTTT,CASHRGLEEKLFF
TRBV20-1,once,.,TRBJ1-2,TGCAGTGCTAGAGGTCCTCTTAAAGGCTCTGGAGCCTATGGCTACACCTTC,CSARGPLKGSGAYGYTF
TRBV27,.,TRBD2,TRBJ2-3,TGTGCCAGCAGACCCCTAGCGGGGGGGCCAGATACGCAGTATTTT,CASRPLAGGPDTQYF
TRBV7-2,.,.,TRBJ2-6,TGTGCCAGCAGCTTAGAGAGGGACACATTCTCTGGGGCCAACGTCCTGACTTTC,CASSLERDTFSGANVLTF